This T cell receptor beta chain is drawn from a study of T cells in tuberculosis. Study-wide points: Active tuberculosis TCR-alpha repertoires lay closer to GMM-specific TCRs than IGRA-negative controls, suggesting clonal expansion. A GMM-specific repertoire classifier reached 80% to 90% accuracy, AUROC 0.90.

V was pared by 6 bases and J by 5 bases, with 14 bases between. Germline CDR1 LNHDA, CDR2 SQIVND (reference sequence). The CDR3 loop spans 13 amino acids. At study entry, adolescents had tuberculin skin tests and IGRA screening. About this clone: Its antigen is not identified.

TCRdb keeps only in-frame clones here, not all; method: immunoSEQ multiplex PCR. The sample yields over 40,000 clones, 90% to 95% seen once. The chain carries TRBV19 and TRBJ2-7; D possibly corresponds to TRBD2 (6 bases). The receptor was isolated from a donor aged 10-30 years with latent tuberculosis or without tuberculosis infection. The sample was PBMCs. The CDR3 DNA is TGTGCCAGTAGGCCGGGACTCTTTCACGAGCAGTACTTC. Translation gives CASRPGLFHEQYF.